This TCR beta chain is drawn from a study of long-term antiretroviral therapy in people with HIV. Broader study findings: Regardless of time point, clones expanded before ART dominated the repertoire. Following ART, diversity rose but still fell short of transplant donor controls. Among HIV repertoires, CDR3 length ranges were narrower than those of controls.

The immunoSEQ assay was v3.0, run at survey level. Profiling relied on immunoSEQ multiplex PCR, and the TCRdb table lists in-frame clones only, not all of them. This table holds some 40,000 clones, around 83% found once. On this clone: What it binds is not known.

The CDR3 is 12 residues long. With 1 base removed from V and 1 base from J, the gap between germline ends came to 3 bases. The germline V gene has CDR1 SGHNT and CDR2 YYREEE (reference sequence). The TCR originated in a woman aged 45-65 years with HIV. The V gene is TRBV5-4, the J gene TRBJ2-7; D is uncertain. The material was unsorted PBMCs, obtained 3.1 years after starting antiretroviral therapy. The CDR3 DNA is TGTGCCAGCAGCTTGAGATCCTACGAGCAGTACTTC. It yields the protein CASSLRSYEQYF. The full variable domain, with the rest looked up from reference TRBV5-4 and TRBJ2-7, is ETGVTQSPTHLIKTRGQQVTLRCSSQSGHNTVSWYQQALGQGPQFIFQYYREEENGRGNFPPRFSGLQFPNYSSELNVNALELDDSALYLCASSLRSYEQYFGPGTRLTVT.